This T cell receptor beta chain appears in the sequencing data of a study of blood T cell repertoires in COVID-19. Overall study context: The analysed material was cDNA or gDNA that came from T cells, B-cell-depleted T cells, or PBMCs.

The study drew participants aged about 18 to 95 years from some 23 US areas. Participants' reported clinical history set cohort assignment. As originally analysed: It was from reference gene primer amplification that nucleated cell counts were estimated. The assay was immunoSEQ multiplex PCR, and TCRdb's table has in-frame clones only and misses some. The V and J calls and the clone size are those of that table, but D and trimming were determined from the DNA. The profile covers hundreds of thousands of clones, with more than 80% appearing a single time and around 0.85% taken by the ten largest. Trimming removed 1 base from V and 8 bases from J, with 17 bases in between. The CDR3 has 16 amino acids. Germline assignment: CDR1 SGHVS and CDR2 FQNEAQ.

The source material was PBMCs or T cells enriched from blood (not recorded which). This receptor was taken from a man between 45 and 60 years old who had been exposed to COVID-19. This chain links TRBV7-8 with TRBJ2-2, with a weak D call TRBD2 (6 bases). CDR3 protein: CASSLDNSGLRGELFF. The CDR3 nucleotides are TGTGCCAGCAGCTTAGATAATAGCGGCCTCCGGGGGGAGCTGTTTTTT. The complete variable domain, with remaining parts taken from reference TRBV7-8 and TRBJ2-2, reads GAGVSQSPRYKVAKRGQDVALRCDPISGHVSLFWYQQALGQGPEFLTYFQNEAQLDKSGLPSDRFFAERPEGSVSTLKIQRTQQEDSAVYLCASSLDNSGLRGELFFGEGSRLTVL.